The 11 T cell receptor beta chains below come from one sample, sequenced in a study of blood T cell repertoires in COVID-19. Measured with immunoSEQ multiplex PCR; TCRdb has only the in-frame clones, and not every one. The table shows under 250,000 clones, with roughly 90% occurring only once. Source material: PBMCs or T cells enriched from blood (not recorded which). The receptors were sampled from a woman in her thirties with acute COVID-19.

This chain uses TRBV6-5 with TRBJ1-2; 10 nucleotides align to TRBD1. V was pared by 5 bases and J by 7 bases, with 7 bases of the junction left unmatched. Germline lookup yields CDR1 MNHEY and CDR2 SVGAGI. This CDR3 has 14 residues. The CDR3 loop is CASSLRDRGRGYTF. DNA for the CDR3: TGTGCCAGCAGTCTCCGGGACAGGGGACGTGGCTACACCTTC.

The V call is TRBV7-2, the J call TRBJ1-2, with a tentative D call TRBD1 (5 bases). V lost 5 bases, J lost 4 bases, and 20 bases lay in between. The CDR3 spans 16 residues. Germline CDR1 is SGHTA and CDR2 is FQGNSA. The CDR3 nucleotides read TGTGCCAGCAGCCCGGGGGGATGGAGGGAAGGCTATGGCTACACCTTC. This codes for CASSPGGWREGYGYTF.

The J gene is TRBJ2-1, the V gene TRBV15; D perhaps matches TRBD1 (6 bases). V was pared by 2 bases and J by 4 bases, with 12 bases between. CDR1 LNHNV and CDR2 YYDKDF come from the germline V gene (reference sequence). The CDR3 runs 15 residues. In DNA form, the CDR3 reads TGTGCCACCAGCAGAAACACCAGGGGTTACAATGAGCAGTTCTTC. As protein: CATSRNTRGYNEQFF.

CDR3 in amino acids: CASRFTKDFISYEQYF. The DNA of the CDR3 is TGTGCAAGTCGCTTCACTAAGGACTTTATCTCCTACGAGCAGTACTTC. The chain carries TRBV12-2 and TRBJ2-7; the table's D call of TRBD2 was not tested on the DNA. TRBV12-2 represents a pseudogene. The CDR3 is 16 amino acids.

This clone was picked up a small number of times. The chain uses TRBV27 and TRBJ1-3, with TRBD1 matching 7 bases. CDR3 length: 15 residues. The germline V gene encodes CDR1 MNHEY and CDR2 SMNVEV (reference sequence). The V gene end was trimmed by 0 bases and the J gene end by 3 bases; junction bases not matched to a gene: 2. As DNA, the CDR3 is TGTGCCAGCAGTTTATCGGGACAGTTTGGAAACACCATATATTTT. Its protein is CASSLSGQFGNTIYF.

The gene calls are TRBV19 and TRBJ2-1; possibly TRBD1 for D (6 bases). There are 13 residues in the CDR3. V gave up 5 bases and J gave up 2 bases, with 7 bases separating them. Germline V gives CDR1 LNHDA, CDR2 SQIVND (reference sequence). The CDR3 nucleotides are TGTGCCAGTAGTCAGGGGCCCTACAATGAGCAGTTCTTC. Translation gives CASSQGPYNEQFF.

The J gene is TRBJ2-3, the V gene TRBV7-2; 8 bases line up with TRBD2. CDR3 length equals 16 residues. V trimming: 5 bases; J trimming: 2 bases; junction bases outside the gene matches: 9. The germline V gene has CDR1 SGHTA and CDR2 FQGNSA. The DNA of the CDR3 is TGTGCCAGCAGCCCGCTTCGGGGGGGATTCACAGATACGCAGTATTTT. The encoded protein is CASSPLRGGFTDTQYF.

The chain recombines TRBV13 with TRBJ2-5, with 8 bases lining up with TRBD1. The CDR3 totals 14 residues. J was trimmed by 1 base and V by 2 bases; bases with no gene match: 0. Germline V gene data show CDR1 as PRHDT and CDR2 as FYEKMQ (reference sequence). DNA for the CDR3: TGTGCCAGCAGCTTAACAGGGGGCCAAGAGACCCAGTACTTC. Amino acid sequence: CASSLTGGQETQYF.

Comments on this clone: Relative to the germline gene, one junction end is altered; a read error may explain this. This chain's CDR3 is CASSVTGSIQPQHF. The CDR3 DNA reads TGTGCCAGCAGCGTAACAGGGAGCATTCAGCCCCAGCATTTT. V usage is TRBV9 and J usage is TRBJ1-5, with a tentative D call TRBD1 (6 bases). The CDR3 covers 14 residues. Germline loops: CDR1 SGDLS, CDR2 YYNGEE.

CDR3 bases: TGCGCCAGCAGTCCGGGGGGCGCAACGGTCCACAATGAGCAGTTCTTC. Its protein is CASSPGGATVHNEQFF. The chain joins TRBV10-1 to TRBJ2-1, with a weak D call TRBD2 (7 bases). V was shortened by 5 bases and J by 5 bases, with 19 bases between the two germline ends. The CDR3 is 16 residues long. The germline CDR1 and CDR2 sequences are WNHNN and SYGVQD (reference sequence).

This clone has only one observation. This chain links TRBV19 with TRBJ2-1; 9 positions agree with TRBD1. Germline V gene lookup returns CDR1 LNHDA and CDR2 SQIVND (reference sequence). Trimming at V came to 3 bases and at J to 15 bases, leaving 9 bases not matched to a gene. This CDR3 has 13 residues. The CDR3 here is CASSILYPGQGFF. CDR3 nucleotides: TGTGCCAGTAGTATCCTCTACCCGGGACAGGGGTTCTTC.